Following are 20 T cell receptor beta chains from one sample sequenced in a study of cytomegalovirus exposure and HLA in healthy donors. Primers included in the PCR were 60 Vbeta and 13 Jbeta primers. The protocol was immunoSEQ multiplex PCR, while the TCRdb copy is restricted to in-frame clones and leaves out a portion. Of fewer than 90,000 clones detected, 80% to 90% appear once; the ten largest clones hold 5% to 8.5%. The material sequenced was PBMCs. These receptor sequences come from a human donor in good health.

The V gene is TRBV30, the J gene TRBJ1-5, with TRBD1 as a possible D gene (5 bases). Germline loops: CDR1 GTSNPN, CDR2 SVGIG (reference sequence). The CDR3 is 13 residues long. V shed 8 bases and J shed 4 bases, with 15 bases lying between them. The CDR3 DNA reads as TGTGCCGCTAATCAGGGTGGTAATCAGCCCCAGCATTTT. Residues: CAANQGGNQPQHF.

This clone occurred a few times. The chain is built from TRBV5-1 and TRBJ2-6, with 9 bases matching TRBD1. The CDR3 has 15 residues. V trimming: 4 bases; J trimming: 4 bases; junction bases outside the gene matches: 3. Germline assignment: CDR1 SGHRS and CDR2 YFSETQ. CDR3 in amino acids: CASSGTGIGANVLTF. The CDR3 bases are TGCGCCAGCAGCGGGACAGGGATAGGGGCCAACGTCCTGACTTTC.

V gene TRBV19 combines with J gene TRBJ2-1; the D gene is possibly TRBD1 (6 bases). The germline V gene encodes CDR1 LNHDA and CDR2 SQIVND (reference sequence). The V and J ends lost 1 base and 2 bases respectively, with 9 bases between them. The CDR3 runs to 15 residues. Written as DNA, the CDR3 is TGTGCCAGTAGTATAGTTCCAGGGGCCTACAATGAGCAGTTCTTC. It codes for CASSIVPGAYNEQFF. Full variable domain (outside the CDR3, taken from reference TRBV19 and TRBJ2-1): DGGITQSPKYLFRKEGQNVTLSCEQNLNHDAMYWYRQDPGQGLRLIYYSQIVNDFQKGDIAEGYSVSREKKESFPLTVTSAQKNPTAFYLCASSIVPGAYNEQFFGPGTRLTVL.

The chain couples TRBV18 to TRBJ2-1; TRBD2 aligns across 10 bases. From germline, CDR1 is KGHSH and CDR2 LQKENI. Unmatched junction bases numbered 4, after V lost 2 bases and J lost 0 bases. This CDR3 spans 17 amino acids. CDR3 in amino acids: CASSPAQRGGSYNEQFF. The CDR3 DNA reads as TGTGCCAGCTCACCAGCGCAGCGGGGGGGCTCCTACAATGAGCAGTTCTTC.

J is TRBJ2-2 and V is TRBV9; D might be TRBD1 (5 bases). The CDR3 has 16 residues. The germline V and J ends were trimmed by 0 bases and 4 bases, with 13 bases remaining between them. CDR1 and CDR2 (germline): SGDLS, YYNGEE. The DNA of the CDR3 is TGTGCCAGCAGCGTAGGGGCAGGGCTCGGCACCGGGGAGCTGTTTTTT. Its translation is CASSVGAGLGTGELFF.

This clone was seen only once. This chain uses TRBV6-6 with TRBJ2-7; 8 bases are a match to TRBD2. The CDR3 consists of 14 residues. After removal of 8 bases from V and 2 bases from J, the junction contained 8 bases not matched to a gene. CDR1 and CDR2 (germline): MNHNY, SVGAGI (reference sequence). The CDR3 spells CASPLRGGAYEQYF. The CDR3 DNA reads as TGTGCCAGCCCCTTACGGGGGGGGGCCTACGAGCAGTACTTC.

The genes are TRBV27 and TRBJ1-1; D might be TRBD1 (5 bases). Germline-derived CDR1 and CDR2 are MNHEY and SMNVEV (reference sequence). There are 14 residues in the CDR3. V was clipped by 4 bases and J by 3 bases, with 12 bases between them. CDR3: CASSSAGRDTEAFF. The CDR3 DNA reads as TGTGCCAGCAGTTCGGCAGGGCGAGACACTGAAGCTTTCTTT.

The chain combines TRBV6-6 with TRBJ1-1; D not resolved. CDR1 is MNHNY and CDR2 is SVGAGI in the germline V gene (reference sequence). The CDR3 spans 14 residues. V lost 2 bases to trimming and J lost 5 bases, with 12 bases between them. This CDR3 reads CASSYPGPETEAFF. DNA of the CDR3: TGTGCCAGCAGTTACCCAGGCCCCGAGACTGAAGCTTTCTTT.

V usage is TRBV5-1 and J usage is TRBJ2-1; TRBD2 might be the D (6 bases). V dropped 0 bases and J dropped 0 bases, with 13 bases sitting between them. The length of the CDR3 is 17 residues. CDR1 is SGHRS, CDR2 YFSETQ, per germline. The DNA of the CDR3 is TGCGCCAGCAGCTTGGAGCCCCACGGGAGCTCCTACAATGAGCAGTTCTTC. Translation gives CASSLEPHGSSYNEQFF.

The chain is built from TRBV5-3 and TRBJ1-4, with D hard to call. TRBV5-3 is an ORF; its function is uncertain. V lost 4 bases and J 0 bases, leaving 7 bases between the germline ends. The CDR3 runs to 14 residues. The CDR3: CARSEPTTNEKLFF. CDR3 DNA sequence: TGTGCCAGAAGCGAACCTACAACTAATGAAAAACTGTTTTTT.

This clone showed up just a few times. The V and J genes are TRBV7-2 and TRBJ2-1, with a weak D call TRBD2 (7 bases). V lost 7 bases and J 7 bases, leaving 26 bases between the germline ends. Germline V gene data show CDR1 as SGHTA and CDR2 as FQGNSA. The CDR3 loop spans 17 amino acids. CDR3 in amino acids: CASTRVGGGGLLNEQFF. DNA of the CDR3: TGTGCCAGCACCCGCGTCGGTGGGGGGGGCCTTTTGAATGAGCAGTTCTTC.

The chain has TRBV7-8 and TRBJ2-3; TRBD1 might be the D (7 bases). The CDR3 is 16 amino acids. From germline, CDR1 is SGHVS and CDR2 FQNEAQ. V lost 5 bases to trimming and J lost 5 bases, with 20 bases between them. This CDR3 is CASSTGLRGEVDTQYF. In DNA form, the CDR3 reads TGTGCCAGCAGCACCGGCCTCAGGGGGGAGGTAGATACGCAGTATTTT.

The chain links TRBV29-1 to TRBJ2-3, with D maybe TRBD1 (5 bases). CDR3 length: 13 residues. Germline CDR1 and CDR2: SQVTM and ANQGSEA. V lost 4 bases and J 2 bases, leaving 10 bases between the germline ends. The CDR3 spells CSVVVDNTDTQYF. In nucleotides, the CDR3 is TGCAGCGTTGTAGTGGACAACACAGATACGCAGTATTTT.

V is TRBV21-1 and J is TRBJ2-5; TRBD2, as called in the table, went unchecked against the DNA. TRBV21-1 is classified as a pseudogene. CDR3 length equals 12 residues. The CDR3 nucleotides read TGTGCCAGCTCGGCGGGTAAAGAGACCCAGTACTTC. Translated, it gives CASSAGKETQYF.

The chain has TRBV19 and TRBJ1-1, with D maybe TRBD1 (5 bases). Germline assignment: CDR1 LNHDA and CDR2 SQIVND (reference sequence). The CDR3 length is 13 residues. V shed 3 bases and J shed 8 bases, with 13 bases lying between them. The DNA for the CDR3 is TGTGCCAGTAGTATTTCGGCCAGGGCCGAAGCTTTCTTT. Translation gives CASSISARAEAFF.

This chain joins TRBV5-1 and TRBJ2-5; TRBD2 aligns across 10 bases. Germline V gives CDR1 SGHRS, CDR2 YFSETQ. This CDR3 region has 16 residues. The V segment lost 4 bases and the J segment 1 base; nucleotides outside the gene matches: 7. The CDR3 sequence: CASSLQLAGVQETQYF. The DNA for the CDR3 is TGCGCCAGCAGCCTCCAGCTAGCGGGGGTCCAAGAGACCCAGTACTTC.

The V call is TRBV5-6, the J call TRBJ1-2; no definite D call. Germline CDR1 reads SGHDT; CDR2 reads YYEEEE. The CDR3 sequence is 15 residues long. Trimming left V 1 base short and J 0 bases short, with 10 bases between. In DNA, the CDR3 is TGTGCCAGCAGCTTGTATGCCACTTCTAACTATGGCTACACCTTC. Translating it yields CASSLYATSNYGYTF.

In regard to this clone: The sample carries other DNA sequences with the same CDR3. The chain employs TRBV5-4 and TRBJ1-4; D might be TRBD1 (6 bases). With 2 bases removed from V and 3 bases from J, the gap between germline ends came to 8 bases. This CDR3 spans 14 amino acids. Per the germline V gene, CDR1 is SGHNT and CDR2 is YYREEE (reference sequence). Written as DNA, the CDR3 is TGTGCCAGCAGCTTACAGGGTGCTAATGAAAAACTGTTTTTT. Translating gives CASSLQGANEKLFF.

The J gene is TRBJ1-5, the V gene TRBV9, with D unclear. The V end was cut by 1 base, the J end by 7 bases, with 15 bases between. The CDR3 contains 15 residues. The V gene's germline CDR1 is SGDLS and CDR2 YYNGEE. The CDR3 DNA is TGTGCCAGCAGCGTACAAGGTCAACCCAGGCAGCCCCAGCATTTT. Its protein product is CASSVQGQPRQPQHF.

The chain joins TRBV6-5 to TRBJ1-1, with D hard to call. The CDR3 has 14 amino acids. Germline V lookup: CDR1 MNHEY, CDR2 SVGAGI. V gave up 5 bases and J gave up 5 bases, with 15 bases separating them. Written as DNA, the CDR3 is TGTGCCAGCAGTCCCTTCGGAAGCAGGACTGAAGCTTTCTTT. It translates to CASSPFGSRTEAFF.